The rows below give T cell receptor beta chains drawn from one sample of a study of early T cells in non-severe SARS-CoV-2 infection. TCRdb fed the 5' RACE reads into MiXCR, producing one record per CDR3 protein. Found here are around 28,000 distinct CDR3 sequences, 4% to 4.5% of them singletons; the top ten hold approximately 4%. Sequenced: whole blood. These receptors all stem from an adult who was a healthcare worker with PCR-confirmed SARS-CoV-2 infection or an uninfected control (not recorded which). Both conserved end residues are part of each CDR3. The D gene is left open where the match is weak. For some rows the clone size is stated as once, few or many, or as a class when expanded; others skip it.

CDR3 DNA	CDR3 protein	clone size	V gene	J gene	D gene	CDR3 length
TGCGCCAGCAGCCAAGATCGGCAGGGAGACGACACCGGGGAGCTGTTTTTT	CASSQDRQGDDTGELFF	few	TRBV4-1	TRBJ2-2	NA	17
TGTGCCAGCAGGACGGGCAGGGGGTGGGGAAACACCATATATTTT	CASRTGRGWGNTIYF	many	TRBV28	TRBJ1-3	TRBD1	15
TGTGCCAGCAGCTTTAGTACGGGAGACGAGACCCAGTACTTC	CASSFSTGDETQYF	many	TRBV7-7	TRBJ2-5	NA	14
TGCGCCAGCAGCCCCTTGGACAGGCCTAGCGGGATAGAGCAGTACTTC	CASSPLDRPSGIEQYF	once	TRBV4-1	TRBJ2-7	TRBD2	16
TGTGCCAGCAGCGCAGGGACAGTCTACAATGAGCAGTTCTTC	CASSAGTVYNEQFF	many	TRBV5-4	TRBJ2-1	TRBD1	14
TGTGCCAGCAGCTCCTCCGGGAAGCCCCACGAGCAGTACTTC	CASSSSGKPHEQYF	many	TRBV7-9	TRBJ2-7	NA	14
TGTGCCAGCAGTTTTGGGTCTTGGCTAAAAGCAAACAATGAGCAGTTCTTC	CASSFGSWLKANNEQFF	many	TRBV12-3/TRBV12-4	TRBJ2-1	NA	17
TGTGCCAGCAGCTTAGCATCCTCATTGGGCAATCAGCCCCAGCATTTT	CASSLASSLGNQPQHF	many	TRBV7-9	TRBJ1-5	NA	16
TGTGCCATCAGTGAGTCTGATAGCGGGAGGGCTAAGGAGCAGTACTTC	CAISESDSGRAKEQYF	many	TRBV10-3	TRBJ2-7	TRBD2	16
TGTGCCAGCAGTTACGACAGTCAAGAGACCCAGTACTTC	CASSYDSQETQYF	few	TRBV6-6	TRBJ2-5	NA	13
TGTGCCAGCAGCCTAGGACAGCCCGGCAATCAGCCCCAGCATTTT	CASSLGQPGNQPQHF	many	TRBV7-9	TRBJ1-5	NA	15
TGTGCCAGCAGCCCCCCGGGGCGCTACAATGAGCAGTTCTTC	CASSPPGRYNEQFF	many	TRBV7-3	TRBJ2-1	NA	14
TGTGCCTTCACAGGGGACCCGGTCCTAAACATTCAGTACTTC	CAFTGDPVLNIQYF	NA	TRBV30	TRBJ2-4	TRBD1	14
TGTGCCAGCAGCTTACGTAACACCGGGGAGCTGTTTTTT	CASSLRNTGELFF	many	TRBV11-3	TRBJ2-2	NA	13
TGTGCCAGCAGTTACGGACAGGTCACAGATACGCAGTATTTT	CASSYGQVTDTQYF	many	TRBV6-2/TRBV6-3	TRBJ2-3	TRBD1	14
TGCGCCAGCAGCCAGGAAGGATGGCGGGAGCGGTACGAGCAGTACTTC	CASSQEGWRERYEQYF	few	TRBV4-1	TRBJ2-7	TRBD2	16
TGCAGCGTTGAGAACCCAGGACACGGCCTCTACAATGAGCAGTTCTTC	CSVENPGHGLYNEQFF	many	TRBV29-1	TRBJ2-1	NA	16
TGTGCCAGCAGCCCCCGGTCGGGCGGAAACAATGAGCAGTTCTTC	CASSPRSGGNNEQFF	many	TRBV3-1	TRBJ2-1	NA	15
TGTGCCAGCAGTGAACTCCTAGCAACACATACGCAGTATTTT	CASSELLATHTQYF	few	TRBV6-1	TRBJ2-3	NA	14
TGTGCCTGGAGTGGACAGGGTCTCAGCAATCAGCCCCAGCATTTT	CAWSGQGLSNQPQHF	many	TRBV30	TRBJ1-5	TRBD1	15
TGTGCCAGCAGACTAGGTAACACTGAAGCTTTCTTT	CASRLGNTEAFF	many	TRBV25-1	TRBJ1-1	NA	12
TGCAGTGCTAGAGCCCTGAGACAGGGCGATAATTCACCCCTCCACTTT	CSARALRQGDNSPLHF	many	TRBV20-1	TRBJ1-6	TRBD1	16
TGTGCCAGCTCGGGGGAAAGCAATCAGCCCCAGCATTTT	CASSGESNQPQHF	many	TRBV18	TRBJ1-5	NA	13
TGTGCCAGCAGCTTAGCCGGGACACCGTTCTTC	CASSLAGTPFF	NA	TRBV7-9	TRBJ2-1	NA	11
TGTGCCAGCATCCTCGACTTGGCCTACGAGCAGTACTTC	CASILDLAYEQYF	many	TRBV6-7	TRBJ2-7	NA	13